Listed below are T cell receptor beta chains from one sample, sequenced in a study of CD8+ T cells in alopecia areata. Libraries were prepared by immunoSEQ multiplex PCR; TCRdb keeps only in-frame clonotypes and omits some of them. The table has under 350,000 clones, roughly 64% seen once. This specimen was CD4+ T cells sorted from blood, taken at week 24, from a patient treated with tofacitinib. These receptors were taken from a human donor with alopecia areata. Each CDR3 is given with its conserved first and last residue. Fields, in order: V gene, clone size, J gene, D gene, CDR3 DNA, CDR3 protein. D genes are given only for firm matches. Clone size appears in some rows only: once, few, many, or a class for an expanded clone.

TRBV5-1	once	TRBJ2-5	NA	TGCGCCAGCAGCTCGATAAGGGCCGGAGAGACCCAGTACTTC	CASSSIRAGETQYF
TRBV7-2	few	TRBJ2-2	NA	TGTGCCAGCAGCCCGGGAACTTATGGGGCCGGGGAGCTGTTTTTT	CASSPGTYGAGELFF
TRBV7-9	NA	TRBJ1-1	NA	TGTGCCAGCAGCTTTTCATTGAACACTGAAGCTTTCTTT	CASSFSLNTEAFF
TRBV2	NA	TRBJ1-1	NA	TGTGCCAGCAGTGAACAGGGTGGTGGCACTGAAGCTTTCTTT	CASSEQGGGTEAFF
TRBV7-2	NA	TRBJ1-2	NA	TGTGCCAGCAGCTACCTGGGGCAGGGTGGCTACACCTTC	CASSYLGQGGYTF
TRBV27	few	TRBJ2-6	NA	TGTGCCAGCAGTTTGAGAAGGGCAGGGACACAATACTCTGGGGCCAACGTCCTGACTTTC	CASSLRRAGTQYSGANVLTF
TRBV30	NA	TRBJ2-5	TRBD1	TGTGCCTGGACCCGGGACAGGGTAATTGGGACCCAGTACTTC	CAWTRDRVIGTQYF
TRBV6-6	once	TRBJ1-2	NA	TGTGCCAGCAGTTACTCGGGGGGGAGCGGTGGCTACACCTTC	CASSYSGGSGGYTF
TRBV28	few	TRBJ1-5	NA	TGTGCCAGCAGTTCCCCGGGGCAGCCCCAGCATTTT	CASSSPGQPQHF
TRBV30	NA	TRBJ1-3	NA	TGTGCCTGGATGGTAGGGCTTGGAAACACCATATATTTT	CAWMVGLGNTIYF
TRBV7-9	NA	TRBJ1-2	NA	TGTGCCAGCAGCAGACAGCAGCAGGGCTACACCTTC	CASSRQQQGYTF
TRBV29-1	few	TRBJ2-3	NA	TGCAGCGTCGGGACCATCCTCACAGATACGCAGTATTTT	CSVGTILTDTQYF
TRBV2	once	TRBJ1-5	NA	TGTGCCAGCAGTGGGAGGGGGGGTCTCCAGCATTTT	CASSGRGGLQHF
TRBV29-1	NA	TRBJ1-1	NA	TGCAGCGTTGAAGTCGAGGCTGGCACTGAAGCTTTCTTT	CSVEVEAGTEAFF
TRBV4-1	NA	TRBJ1-5	TRBD1	TGCGCCAGCAGCCGAATAACAGGGGGCGGGAATCAGCCCCAGCATTTT	CASSRITGGGNQPQHF
TRBV11-2	NA	TRBJ1-1	NA	TGTGCCAGCAGCTTGGCGGTGAACACTGAAGCTTTCTTT	CASSLAVNTEAFF
TRBV6-5	NA	TRBJ2-3	TRBD1	TGTGCCAGCAACCTGGGACAGAGATCAGATACGCAGTATTTT	CASNLGQRSDTQYF
TRBV18	few	TRBJ2-3	TRBD1	TGTGCCAGCTCACGATTGCCCGTTCAGACAGGGGAAGGGGATACGCAGTATTTT	CASSRLPVQTGEGDTQYF
TRBV30	NA	TRBJ1-2	NA	TGTGCCTGGAGTCTGAGACAGGACCACCCGTACAACGCCTTC	CAWSLRQDHPYNAF
TRBV2	NA	TRBJ2-3	NA	TGTGCCAGCATCCTAGGGGGGGATACGCAGTATTTT	CASILGGDTQYF
TRBV4-1	few	TRBJ2-1	TRBD1	TGCGCCAGCAGCTCCCGGACAGGGCATGAGCAGTTCTTC	CASSSRTGHEQFF
TRBV29-1	NA	TRBJ1-5	TRBD1	TGCAGCGGCCCGGTCCGGGACAGGCTTGATCAGCCCCAGCATTTT	CSGPVRDRLDQPQHF
TRBV18	few	TRBJ1-1	NA	TGTGCCAGCTCACCACTTGTAGCCGGCGCCACTGAAGCTTTCTTT	CASSPLVAGATEAFF
TRBV25-1	NA	TRBJ2-7	NA	TGTGCCAGCAGTGGTAACGCGGGGCTGGTGAACGAGCAGTACTTC	CASSGNAGLVNEQYF
TRBV2	NA	TRBJ1-1	NA	TGTGCCAGCAGATGGGCAGGGGCCCTTGAAGAAGCTTTCTTT	CASRWAGALEEAFF
TRBV11-2	NA	TRBJ1-6	NA	TGTGCCAGCAGCCTACAGGGCGGTGATTCACCCCTCCACTTT	CASSLQGGDSPLHF
TRBV6-6	NA	TRBJ2-3	NA	TGTGCCAGCACGGGTGCTGCAGATACGCAGTATTTT	CASTGAADTQYF
TRBV4-3	NA	TRBJ2-3	TRBD2	TGCGCCAGCAGCCCTCGCCCAGCCGGGGGGGACACAGATACGCAGTATTTT	CASSPRPAGGDTDTQYF
TRBV7-8	NA	TRBJ2-3	TRBD2	TGTGCCAGCAGCCCCGAGCGGGGGGGCACAGATACGCAGTATTTT	CASSPERGGTDTQYF
TRBV9	NA	TRBJ1-1	NA	TGTGCCAGCAGCGTGGAGAGAAACACTGAAGCTTTCTTT	CASSVERNTEAFF
TRBV7-9	NA	TRBJ2-6	NA	TGTGCCAGCAGCTTAGGGGGGTACTCCGGGGCCAACGTCCTGACTTTC	CASSLGGYSGANVLTF
TRBV6-5	NA	TRBJ2-1	TRBD2	TGTGCCATCCAGAGCGGGGGGGCCAATGAGCAGTTCTTC	CAIQSGGANEQFF
TRBV4-1	few	TRBJ2-1	NA	TGCGCCAGCAGCCAAGATTATTCGGGGGCGAGTATGAAGAATGAGCAGTTCTTC	CASSQDYSGASMKNEQFF
TRBV13	NA	TRBJ1-1	TRBD1	TGTGCCAGCAGCTTATCTTCGAGGGACAGCCGAACTCCGCGGAACTCTGAAGCTTTCTTT	CASSLSSRDSRTPRNSEAFF